These 30 T cell receptor beta chains came from one sample sequenced in a study of blood T cell repertoires in COVID-19. The assay was immunoSEQ multiplex PCR, and TCRdb's table has in-frame clones only and misses some. This repertoire shows 200,000 to 250,000 clones, roughly 89% found once; its top ten account for approximately 4.1%. What was sequenced was PBMCs or T cells enriched from blood (not recorded which). The source is a woman in her thirties who had recovered from COVID-19.

The genes are TRBV7-9 and TRBJ2-2; maybe TRBD2 (6 bases). The germline V and J ends were trimmed by 5 bases and 5 bases, with 21 bases remaining between them. This CDR3 region has 17 residues. Germline-derived CDR1 and CDR2 are SEHNR and FQNEAQ (reference sequence). In DNA form, the CDR3 reads TGTGCCAGCAGCCCCATCAGGCCAGCGGCGGGGACCGGGGAGCTGTTTTTT. This codes for CASSPIRPAAGTGELFF.

The V and J genes are TRBV28 and TRBJ1-4; D not certain. Trimming left V 7 bases short and J 4 bases short, with 10 bases between. The CDR3 is 13 residues long. Germline V lookup: CDR1 MDHEN, CDR2 SYDVKM. CDR3: CASTDSGNEKLFF. CDR3 sequence (DNA): TGTGCCAGCACGGACTCCGGTAATGAAAAACTGTTTTTT.

J is TRBJ2-7 and V is TRBV4-1; a weak D match, TRBD2 (7 bases). The germline V and J ends were trimmed by 0 bases and 3 bases, with 18 bases remaining between them. Germline V gene lookup returns CDR1 MGHRA and CDR2 YSYEKL. This CDR3 has 17 amino acids. CDR3 in amino acids: CASSQDVMGGGGYEQYF. As DNA, the CDR3 is TGCGCCAGCAGCCAAGATGTCATGGGAGGGGGGGGCTACGAGCAGTACTTC.

A few counts support this clone. The rearrangement uses TRBV28 and TRBJ1-5; D uncertain. The CDR3 covers 15 residues. V was pared by 2 bases and J by 4 bases, with 12 bases between. CDR1 is MDHEN and CDR2 is SYDVKM in the germline V gene. CDR3 DNA sequence: TGTGCCAGCAGTTTAACGGTAACAGCTAATCAGCCCCAGCATTTT. It specifies CASSLTVTANQPQHF.

The chain carries TRBV9 and TRBJ1-5; D not resolved. V lost 3 bases and J lost 5, with 15 bases in between. The CDR3 has 15 residues. CDR1 is SGDLS, CDR2 YYNGEE, per germline. CDR3 in amino acids: CASSEEGATYQPQHF. The CDR3 region has the DNA TGTGCCAGCAGCGAAGAGGGAGCCACATATCAGCCCCAGCATTTT.

This rearrangement joins TRBV7-3 to TRBJ2-4; a weak D match, TRBD2 (6 bases). This CDR3 has 15 residues. The V end was cut by 5 bases, the J end by 4 bases, with 15 bases between. Germline V CDR1 and CDR2: SGHTA, FQGTGA. The CDR3 is CASSPRGALKNIQYF. CDR3 sequence (DNA): TGTGCCAGCAGCCCTCGCGGGGCCTTAAAAAACATTCAGTACTTC.

This chain connects TRBV4-2 to TRBJ1-5; D uncertain. V lost 7 bases and J 0 bases, leaving 13 bases between the germline ends. The CDR3 consists of 15 residues. Germline CDR1 is LGHNA and CDR2 is YNFKEQ. The CDR3 sequence: CASKGELISNQPQHF. The CDR3 DNA follows: TGTGCCAGCAAGGGAGAACTTATTAGCAATCAGCCCCAGCATTTT.

This chain uses TRBV19 with TRBJ1-1; 10 bases fit TRBD1. The V gene end was trimmed by 5 bases and the J gene end by 11 bases; junction bases not matched to a gene: 14. The CDR3 extends over 15 amino acids. Germline V gene data show CDR1 as LNHDA and CDR2 as SQIVND (reference sequence). CDR3 sequence (DNA): TGTGCCAGTAGTGTCGACCGGGACAGGGGCCCGGGGGCTTTCTTT. Protein product: CASSVDRDRGPGAFF.

This chain links TRBV5-1 with TRBJ2-7; 7 bases are shared with TRBD1. CDR3 length: 15 amino acids. Germline CDR1 and CDR2: SGHRS and YFSETQ. Unmatched junction bases numbered 5, after V lost 0 bases and J lost 2 bases. The CDR3: CASSLAGTATYEQYF. CDR3 DNA: TGCGCCAGCAGCTTGGCCGGGACAGCTACCTACGAGCAGTACTTC.

V and J are TRBV5-1 and TRBJ2-7; TRBD1 aligns across 8 bases. The germline V gene has CDR1 SGHRS and CDR2 YFSETQ. The length of the CDR3 is 15 residues. The trim removed 6 bases at V and 3 bases at J, leaving 11 bases unmatched. CDR3 nucleotide sequence: TGCGCCAGCAACGCAAAACCAGGGGGCGGCTACGAGCAGTACTTC. Translating it yields CASNAKPGGGYEQYF.

V usage is TRBV19 and J usage is TRBJ2-7; tentative D call: TRBD1 (6 bases). V shed 3 bases and J shed 0 bases, with 9 bases lying between them. The CDR3 loop spans 14 amino acids. Looked up from germline, CDR1 is LNHDA and CDR2 is SQIVND (reference sequence). Written as DNA, the CDR3 is TGTGCCAGTAGTATCCCAGGGGCCTCCTACGAGCAGTACTTC. It codes for CASSIPGASYEQYF.

The chain links TRBV7-2 to TRBJ1-2; the D is unclear. The CDR3 runs 14 residues. Germline V gene sequence: CDR1 SGHTA, CDR2 FQGNSA. Trimming pared 1 base from V and 4 bases from J, leaving 10 bases between. The CDR3 region has the DNA TGTGCCAGCAGCTTAGGTTCGGGGATCTATGGCTACACCTTC. Translation: CASSLGSGIYGYTF.

This chain links TRBV11-2 with TRBJ1-6, with D possibly TRBD1 on 6 matching bases. The CDR3 covers 15 residues. Germline V gene lookup returns CDR1 SGHAT and CDR2 FQNNGV. V was clipped by 3 bases and J by 9 bases, with 15 bases between them. The CDR3: CASSFGTTKSSPLHF. The CDR3 region has the DNA TGTGCCAGCAGCTTTGGGACAACTAAGAGTTCACCCCTCCACTTT.

This clone was counted once. Here the CDR3 reads CASSLEVSGRSYEQYF. CDR3 in DNA: TGCGCCAGCAGCTTGGAGGTTAGCGGGAGGAGCTACGAGCAGTACTTC. This chain links TRBV5-1 with TRBJ2-7; 10 positions agree with TRBD2. Germline V gene data show CDR1 as SGHRS and CDR2 as YFSETQ. V dropped 0 bases and J dropped 3; count of bases not matched to a gene: 6. The CDR3 has 16 residues.

The chain uses TRBV28 and TRBJ1-2, with unresolved D. The CDR3 loop spans 15 amino acids. Looked up from germline, CDR1 is MDHEN and CDR2 is SYDVKM. V shed 3 bases and J shed 4 bases, with 15 bases lying between them. In DNA, the CDR3 is TGTGCCAGCAGTTTCCGGAGCAGCCATTCCTATGGCTACACCTTC. Encoded protein: CASSFRSSHSYGYTF.

This clone was seen just once. The chain carries TRBV6-2 or TRBV6-3 and TRBJ1-2; 8 bases fit TRBD1. CDR1 is MNHEY and CDR2 is SVGEGT in the germline V gene. V shed 2 bases and J 3 bases; nucleotides not matched to a gene: 17. The CDR3 runs to 19 residues. CDR3 DNA sequence: TGTGCCAGCAGTTACAGATACGAAGGTGACAGGGGCGGGGACTATGGCTACACCTTC. The encoded protein is CASSYRYEGDRGGDYGYTF.

V is TRBV6-5 and J is TRBJ2-4, with 8 bases aligning to TRBD2. This CDR3 is built from 14 residues. V was pared by 6 bases and J by 7 bases, with 8 bases of the junction left unmatched. Germline CDR1 reads MNHEY; CDR2 reads SVGAGI. The CDR3 protein is CASSNSGRLNIQYF. CDR3 nucleotides: TGTGCCAGCAGCAACAGCGGGAGATTGAACATTCAGTACTTC.

Concerning this clone itself: One junction end disagrees with the germline gene, perhaps due to a read error. The V and J genes are TRBV2 and TRBJ2-7; possible D gene TRBD1, 5 bases. Germline loops: CDR1 SNHLY, CDR2 FYNNEI. CDR3 length: 13 amino acids. The CDR3 loop reads CASSEAERNRRNF. CDR3 sequence (DNA): TGTGCCAGCAGTGAAGCGGAAAGGAACAGGCGAAACTTC.

The V and J genes are TRBV28 and TRBJ1-1; D is ambiguous. Germline V CDR1 and CDR2: MDHEN, SYDVKM. The V end was cut by 4 bases, the J end by 6 bases, with 6 bases between. The CDR3 totals 11 residues. The CDR3 nucleotides are TGTGCCAGCAGTTGGGCAGCTGAAGCTTTCTTT. As protein: CASSWAAEAFF.

The V call is TRBV5-6, the J call TRBJ1-1; D is unclear. The V end lost 1 base, the J end lost 4 bases, and 20 bases lay between the germline ends. The CDR3 has 17 amino acids. Germline V gives CDR1 SGHDT, CDR2 YYEEEE. CDR3 nucleotide sequence: TGTGCCAGCAGCTTGTTTAGTGGCCCCCGGAGGGCCACTGAAGCTTTCTTT. Its translation: CASSLFSGPRRATEAFF.

The chain links TRBV9 to TRBJ1-1; no reliable D call. The CDR3 runs to 15 residues. V lost 0 bases to trimming and J lost 1 base, with 10 bases between them. Germline CDR1 reads SGDLS; CDR2 reads YYNGEE. The CDR3 reads CASSVGSFGNTEAFF. Here the CDR3 DNA reads TGTGCCAGCAGCGTAGGGTCTTTCGGGAACACTGAAGCTTTCTTT.

The chain joins TRBV9 to TRBJ1-2, with a weak D call TRBD1 (6 bases). The CDR3 contains 14 residues. CDR1 and CDR2 (germline): SGDLS, YYNGEE. V was cut by 0 bases and J by 7 bases, with 13 bases left in between. CDR3: CASSVDLGAGGYTF. Written as DNA, the CDR3 is TGTGCCAGCAGCGTAGATCTGGGGGCCGGTGGCTACACCTTC.

The V and J genes are TRBV6-6 and TRBJ1-1; 7 positions match TRBD1. Germline CDR1 and CDR2: MNHNY and SVGAGI (reference sequence). The J segment lost 10 bases and the V segment lost 6 bases, leaving 17 bases of the junction unmatched. This CDR3 has 15 amino acids. In DNA form, the CDR3 reads TGTGCCAGCAGCCCTTCGACAGGGCGGGAGGTTGGAGCTTTCTTT. Encoded protein: CASSPSTGREVGAFF.

The chain is built from TRBV11-2 and TRBJ1-3, with D possibly being TRBD1 (5 bases). This CDR3 is 16 amino acids long. With 3 bases removed from V and 2 bases from J, the gap between germline ends came to 14 bases. Germline values: CDR1 SGHAT, CDR2 FQNNGV. The CDR3 is CASSLMDTKTGNTIYF. The CDR3 DNA sequence: TGTGCCAGCAGCTTGATGGACACAAAAACTGGAAACACCATATATTTT.

As regards this clone: One junction end disagrees with the germline gene, perhaps due to a read error. J is TRBJ1-5 and V is TRBV11-2; D is perhaps TRBD1 (5 bases). Per germline, CDR1 SGHAT and CDR2 FQNNGV. This CDR3 is 15 amino acids long. CDR3 in DNA: TGTGCCAGCAGCCCAGGGTCCCGCAGCAGTCAGCCCCAGCATTTT. Translating it yields CASSPGSRSSQPQHF.

The chain uses TRBV7-8 and TRBJ1-2; 8 nucleotides match TRBD1. The germline V gene has CDR1 SGHVS and CDR2 FQNEAQ. Trimming at V came to 1 base and at J to 2 bases, leaving 18 bases not matched to a gene. There are 20 residues in the CDR3. In DNA, the CDR3 is TGTGCCAGCAGCTTAGAAAACAGACGACAGGGGTTGAAGAGGAACTATGGCTACACCTTC. This gives the protein CASSLENRRQGLKRNYGYTF.

The chain employs TRBV5-4 and TRBJ1-1; 7 bases line up with TRBD1. The length of the CDR3 is 14 residues. The J segment lost 1 base and the V segment lost 2 bases, leaving 2 bases of the junction unmatched. Germline V gives CDR1 SGHNT, CDR2 YYREEE (reference sequence). CDR3 sequence (DNA): TGTGCCAGCAGCTTCGACAGGGAGAACACTGAAGCTTTCTTT. Amino acids: CASSFDRENTEAFF.

The chain couples TRBV18 to TRBJ2-5; the D gene is possibly TRBD2 (7 bases). This CDR3 spans 14 amino acids. Germline V gene lookup returns CDR1 KGHSH and CDR2 LQKENI. V shed 1 base and J shed 2 bases, with 8 bases lying between them. CDR3 amino acids: CASSPQGGQETQYF. CDR3 in DNA: TGTGCCAGCTCACCACAGGGGGGGCAAGAGACCCAGTACTTC.

The chain joins TRBV5-1 to TRBJ1-4, with 7 bases that match TRBD1. The CDR3 extends over 17 amino acids. CDR1 SGHRS and CDR2 YFSETQ come from the germline V gene. V lost 3 bases, J lost 5 bases, and 13 bases stayed unmatched. DNA of the CDR3: TGCGCCAGCAGCTCCAGACAGGGTGGGGGGAAAAATGAAAAACTGTTTTTT. It encodes CASSSRQGGGKNEKLFF.

The J gene is TRBJ2-6, the V gene TRBV18; TRBD1 matches at 9 bases. This CDR3 has 15 residues. Germline CDR1 KGHSH, CDR2 LQKENI. Losses at the gene ends were 8 bases for V and 2 bases for J; bases not matched to a gene: 4. The CDR3 DNA follows: TGTGCCAGCGGACAGGGGCCAGCTGGGGCCAACGTCCTGACTTTC. Translation gives CASGQGPAGANVLTF.